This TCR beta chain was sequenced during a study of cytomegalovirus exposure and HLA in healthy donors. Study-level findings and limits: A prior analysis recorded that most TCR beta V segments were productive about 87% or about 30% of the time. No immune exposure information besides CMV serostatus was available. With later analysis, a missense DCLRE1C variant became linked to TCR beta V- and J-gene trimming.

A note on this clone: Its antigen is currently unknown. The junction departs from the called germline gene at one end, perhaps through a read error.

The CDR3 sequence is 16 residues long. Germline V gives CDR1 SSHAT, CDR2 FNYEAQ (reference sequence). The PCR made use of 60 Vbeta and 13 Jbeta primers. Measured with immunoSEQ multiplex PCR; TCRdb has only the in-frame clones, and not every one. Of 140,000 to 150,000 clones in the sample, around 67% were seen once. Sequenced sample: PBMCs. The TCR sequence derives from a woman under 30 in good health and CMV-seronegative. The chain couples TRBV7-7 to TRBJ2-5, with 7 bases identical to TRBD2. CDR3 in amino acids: CASSLDGGTARETQYF. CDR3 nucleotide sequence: TGTGCTAGCAGCTTAGACGGGGGGACTGCGCGGGAGACCCAGTACTTC.